The entry that follows covers one T cell receptor beta chain sequence. Its antigen is undetermined. The CDR3 consists of 15 residues. The V end was cut by 0 bases, the J end by 4 bases, with 15 bases between. Germline V gene data show CDR1 as GTSNPN and CDR2 as SVGIG (reference sequence). This entry comes from a study of a mutant IDH1 vaccine in newly diagnosed glioma. Study in general: V12 corresponded to week 35 and V13 to week 47.

Time point indicated: week 35, safety follow-up. Every vaccination contained 300 ug of the mutant IDH1 20-mer peptide and was paired with topical imiquimod. The assay was immunoSEQ multiplex PCR, and TCRdb's table has in-frame clones only and misses some. The sample records roughly 30,000 clones, more than 75% being singletons. This sample comprised PBMCs, obtained from a glioma patient whose treatment included an IDH1 peptide vaccine. This sequence joins TRBV30 and TRBJ2-5, with a weak D call TRBD2 (5 bases). The TCR sequence derives from a young man with glioma. CDR3 coding DNA: TGTGCCTGGAGTGTACTGTCGGGCCGGGGAGAGACCCAGTACTTC. Protein sequence: CAWSVLSGRGETQYF. The full variable domain, its missing parts supplied by reference TRBV30 and TRBJ2-5, is SQTIHQWPATLVQPVGSPLSLECTVEGTSNPNLYWYRQAAGRGLQLLFYSVGIGQISSEVPQNLSASRPQDRQFILSSKKLLLSDSGFYLCAWSVLSGRGETQYFGPGTRLLVL.